Listed here are 25 T cell receptor beta chains from one sample, sequenced in a study of shared clonotypes between healthy human individuals. Sequenced by immunoSEQ multiplex PCR; TCRdb stores in-frame clones only, minus some. The sample includes a few million clones, just over 90% of them seen just once. The sample was naive CD4+ T cells from PBMCs. Subset noted: CD45RA+ positively selected. These receptor sequences come from a man between 18 and 35 years old in good health. Some clones in this sample may be carry-over from other donors' samples.

The chain couples TRBV30 to TRBJ2-3, with D hard to call. This CDR3 has 13 amino acids. Trimming removed 7 bases at V and 2 bases at J, with 13 bases between. Germline CDR1 reads GTSNPN; CDR2 reads SVGIG (reference sequence). DNA for the CDR3: TGTGCCTCCCGACTGGCTAACACAGATACGCAGTATTTT. Translated, it gives CASRLANTDTQYF.

A remark on this clone: The CDR3 ends on some other residue instead of the conserved phenylalanine or tryptophan, so this is likely a read error. The limits of the CDR3 on the DNA are not certain, so only TCRdb's listed CDR3 is given. The rearrangement joins TRBV29-1 to TRBJ1-2. The CDR3 extends over 11 residues, inclusive of both ends. Germline CDR1 reads SQVTM; CDR2 reads ANQGSEA. The CDR3 loop reads CSVEDVDVAFS.

The gene calls are TRBV4-1 and TRBJ2-7, with D possibly TRBD2 on 7 matching bases. The germline V gene has CDR1 MGHRA and CDR2 YSYEKL. Trimming stripped 4 bases from V and 0 bases from J, with 13 bases between. The CDR3 consists of 15 residues. The CDR3 spells CASSPTGGGSYEQYF. The CDR3 bases are TGCGCCAGCAGCCCCACGGGGGGCGGCTCCTACGAGCAGTACTTC.

The genes are TRBV14 and TRBJ1-2; possible D gene TRBD1, 6 bases. The CDR3 totals 13 residues. Germline V CDR1 and CDR2: SGHDN, FVKESK. Between the trimmed V and J ends, which lost 5 bases and 9 bases, there was a span of 16 bases. CDR3 DNA sequence: TGTGCCAGCAGCTCCGGGACAACCCTCAGCTACACCTTC. Protein: CASSSGTTLSYTF.

The CDR3 loop is CASSTVGPGSTEAFF. The CDR3, as DNA: TGCGCCAGCAGCACGGTCGGCCCCGGGAGCACTGAAGCTTTCTTT. The chain uses TRBV5-1 and TRBJ1-1, with D uncertain. The CDR3 runs 15 residues. V lost 4 bases and J lost 4, with 17 bases in between. The germline V gene encodes CDR1 SGHRS and CDR2 YFSETQ.

To note about this clone: The same CDR3 arises from other DNA sequences in this sample as well. The rearrangement links TRBV5-1 to TRBJ1-5; TRBD1 might be the D (6 bases). Trimming took 0 bases from V and 1 from J, leaving 8 bases between them. The CDR3 is 15 residues long. Germline assignment: CDR1 SGHRS and CDR2 YFSETQ. The CDR3 region is CASSLDGTSNQPQHF. The CDR3 DNA reads TGCGCCAGCAGCTTGGATGGGACAAGCAATCAGCCCCAGCATTTT. Looking up the rest from reference TRBV5-1 and TRBJ1-5 gives the full variable domain: KAGVTQTPRYLIKTRGQQVTLSCSPISGHRSVSWYQQTPGQGLQFLFEYFSETQRNKGNFPGRFSGRQFSNSRSEMNVSTLELGDSALYLCASSLDGTSNQPQHFGDGTRLSIL.

On this clone: Other DNA sequences from this sample encode an identical CDR3 as well. DNA of the CDR3: TGTGCCACCAGCCGGGGACAGCAAAATGAGCAGTTCTTC. Amino acids: CATSRGQQNEQFF. The V gene is TRBV15, the J gene TRBJ2-1; the match to TRBD1 covers 7 bases. This CDR3 is built from 13 residues. The junction had 5 bases not matched to a gene; V was cut back by 5 bases and J by 7 bases. CDR1 LNHNV and CDR2 YYDKDF come from the germline V gene (reference sequence).

V is TRBV18 and J is TRBJ1-4, with D possibly being TRBD1 (5 bases). CDR1 and CDR2 from the germline V gene are KGHSH and LQKENI. V was cut by 0 bases and J by 8 bases, with 16 bases left in between. The length of the CDR3 is 16 residues. The CDR3 protein is CASSPPTRQIGEKLFF. The CDR3 region has the DNA TGTGCCAGCTCACCACCGACCAGACAGATCGGGGAAAAACTGTTTTTT.

This chain uses TRBV6-6 with TRBJ1-1; D not resolved. V was clipped by 0 bases and J by 9 bases, with 11 bases between them. Germline V gene sequence: CDR1 MNHNY, CDR2 SVGAGI (reference sequence). CDR3 length: 13 residues. The CDR3 sequence is CASSYSAIGKAFF. The CDR3 DNA is TGTGCCAGCAGTTACTCGGCGATAGGGAAAGCTTTCTTT.

This clone occurred once. The chain is built from TRBV15 and TRBJ2-5; D ambiguous. This CDR3 contains 15 residues. The V and J ends lost 3 bases and 1 base respectively, with 12 bases between them. Germline lookup yields CDR1 LNHNV and CDR2 YYDKDF (reference sequence). In DNA, the CDR3 is TGTGCCACCAGCAGGGCCATAACCCCCCAAGAGACCCAGTACTTC. This translates into CATSRAITPQETQYF.

This chain joins TRBV5-1 and TRBJ2-7, with 7 bases matching TRBD2. The CDR3 is 15 amino acids. The ends lost 1 base at V and 0 bases at J; junction bases unmatched: 4. Germline V CDR1 and CDR2: SGHRS, YFSETQ. This CDR3 is CASSLFASGSYEQYF. As DNA, the CDR3 is TGCGCCAGCAGCTTGTTTGCTAGCGGCTCCTACGAGCAGTACTTC.

The V call is TRBV11-1, the J call TRBJ2-7, with D tentatively TRBD1 (5 bases). Germline CDR1 SGHAT, CDR2 FQDESV (reference sequence). Trimming cost V 5 bases and J 0 bases, with 17 bases left between them. The CDR3 has 16 residues. CDR3 residues: CASSPKPRTFSYEQYF. The DNA for the CDR3 is TGTGCCAGCAGCCCCAAGCCCCGGACATTCTCCTACGAGCAGTACTTC.

The DNA of the CDR3 is TGTGCCAGCAGCTCCGGTCGGGGTAATGAGCAGTTCTTC. The encoded protein is CASSSGRGNEQFF. This chain uses TRBV7-9 with TRBJ2-1, with D possibly TRBD2 on 5 matching bases. Per germline, CDR1 SEHNR and CDR2 FQNEAQ (reference sequence). The CDR3 consists of 13 residues. V was cut by 4 bases and J by 7 bases, with 11 bases left in between.

The chain joins TRBV29-1 to TRBJ2-5, with D unresolved. The DNA end lines up better with TRBJ2-7; the J call may be wrong. CDR3 length equals 12 residues. From germline, CDR1 is SQVTM and CDR2 ANQGSEA. In DNA form, the CDR3 reads TGCAGCGTTGAGAAACGGACGGGCGAGCAGTACTTC. Its translation: CSVEKRTGEQYF.

The chain is built from TRBV28 and TRBJ1-5; TRBD1 might be the D (5 bases). Germline V gene lookup returns CDR1 MDHEN and CDR2 SYDVKM. This CDR3 contains 15 residues. V gave up 7 bases and J gave up 4 bases, with 17 bases separating them. The CDR3 nucleotides read TGTGCCAGCACCCCGCCGGGGGGTAGGAATCAGCCCCAGCATTTT. Translation: CASTPPGGRNQPQHF.

The chain employs TRBV11-2 and TRBJ2-1, with D possibly matching TRBD2 (5 bases). V dropped 1 base and J dropped 3 bases, with 13 bases sitting between them. The V gene's germline CDR1 is SGHAT and CDR2 FQNNGV. This CDR3 is built from 16 residues. CDR3 loop: CASSLVIGRGYNEQFF. Here the CDR3 DNA reads TGTGCCAGCAGCTTAGTTATTGGGAGAGGCTACAATGAGCAGTTCTTC.

The chain joins TRBV15 to TRBJ1-1; 9 nucleotides match TRBD1. V lost 6 bases to trimming and J lost 10 bases; unmatched junction nucleotides: 9. Germline CDR1 is LNHNV and CDR2 is YYDKDF (reference sequence). The CDR3 spans 13 residues. CDR3 residues: CATRAGTGLRAFF. CDR3 coding DNA: TGTGCCACCAGGGCCGGGACAGGGTTGCGAGCTTTCTTT.

The chain joins TRBV5-1 to TRBJ2-5; 7 bases are a match to TRBD2. The germline CDR1 and CDR2 sequences are SGHRS and YFSETQ. CDR3 length equals 14 residues. V was clipped by 6 bases and J by 4 bases; unmatched bases: 9. In DNA form, the CDR3 reads TGCGCCAGCACCTATGCGGGAGAGGCAGAGACCCAGTACTTC. Protein: CASTYAGEAETQYF.

The chain carries TRBV7-2 and TRBJ2-7; a weak D match, TRBD1 (7 bases). CDR1 and CDR2 from the germline V gene are SGHTA and FQGNSA. The CDR3 covers 15 residues. V was shortened by 9 bases and J by 1 base, with 19 bases between the two germline ends. The CDR3 DNA sequence: TGTGCCAGTAAGCTTATGCGGGACAGTTCCTACGAGCAGTACTTC. The encoded protein is CASKLMRDSSYEQYF. The whole variable domain, remainder taken from reference TRBV7-2 and TRBJ2-7, is GAGVSQSPSNKVTEKGKDVELRCDPISGHTALYWYRQSLGQGLEFLIYFQGNSAPDKSGLPSDRFSAERTGGSVSTLTIQRTQQEDSAVYLCASKLMRDSSYEQYFGPGTRLTVT.

The chain recombines TRBV19 with TRBJ2-2, with D possibly matching TRBD1 (6 bases). CDR1 is LNHDA and CDR2 is SQIVND in the germline V gene (reference sequence). Trimming left V 8 bases short and J 4 bases short, with 20 bases between. This CDR3 is 16 amino acids long. CDR3 region: CASSGTPLRLTGELFF. Here the CDR3 DNA reads TGTGCCAGTTCCGGGACACCCCTAAGACTCACCGGGGAGCTGTTTTTT. Complete variable domain (other parts from reference TRBV19 and TRBJ2-2): DGGITQSPKYLFRKEGQNVTLSCEQNLNHDAMYWYRQDPGQGLRLIYYSQIVNDFQKGDIAEGYSVSREKKESFPLTVTSAQKNPTAFYLCASSGTPLRLTGELFFGEGSRLTVL.

The genes are TRBV7-2 and TRBJ2-3; D may be TRBD1 or TRBD2 (5 bases each). CDR1 and CDR2 (germline): SGHTA, FQGNSA. Trimming removed 1 base at V and 7 bases at J, with 15 bases between. The CDR3 covers 15 residues. The CDR3 region has the DNA TGTGCCAGCAGCTTAGATACCAGAGGGGCATATACGCAGTATTTT. The encoded protein is CASSLDTRGAYTQYF.

A note on this clone: Other DNA sequences in the sample encode the same CDR3. This chain uses TRBV9 with TRBJ2-7, with D tentatively TRBD1 or TRBD2 (5 bases each). Germline CDR1 SGDLS, CDR2 YYNGEE. The CDR3 is made up of 13 amino acids. Between the trimmed V and J ends, which lost 0 bases and 7 bases, there was a span of 11 bases. CDR3 residues: CASSVGGIGEQYF. The CDR3 nucleotides read TGTGCCAGCAGCGTAGGGGGGATAGGGGAGCAGTACTTC.

As DNA, the CDR3 is TGCGCCAGCAGCTTGGTTCCAGGCACCTTCTCTGAAGCTTTCTTT. This gives the protein CASSLVPGTFSEAFF. The chain has TRBV5-1 and TRBJ1-1, with no clear D. Trimming removed 0 bases at V and 6 bases at J, with 15 bases between. CDR1 and CDR2 (germline): SGHRS, YFSETQ. CDR3 length equals 15 residues.

This clone appeared once. The V gene is TRBV19, the J gene TRBJ1-1; D is unresolved. This CDR3 is built from 14 residues. CDR1 and CDR2 from the germline V gene are LNHDA and SQIVND (reference sequence). V was pared by 10 bases and J by 0 bases, with 15 bases between. CDR3: CATKHRALNTEAFF. For the CDR3, the DNA is TGTGCCACCAAGCACCGGGCTTTGAACACTGAAGCTTTCTTT.

The gene calls are TRBV6-5 and TRBJ1-4; no clear D gene. The CDR3 is 15 residues long. V lost 1 base, J lost 4 bases, and 10 bases lay in between. The germline gives CDR1 MNHEY, CDR2 SVGAGI. CDR3 DNA: TGTGCCAGCAGTTACTTAGGGCGGAGTAATGAAAAACTGTTTTTT. It is translated as CASSYLGRSNEKLFF.